The 8 T cell receptor beta chains below were found in one sample sequenced in a study of shared clonotypes between healthy human individuals. The assay was immunoSEQ multiplex PCR, and TCRdb's table has in-frame clones only and misses some. Here the sample spans 1.5 million to 2.5 million clones, around 96% being singletons. The naive CD8 fraction comprised CD45RO-negative cells positively selected for CCR7 and excluded terminally differentiated effector memory CD45RA+ cells. The sequenced sample consisted of naive CD8+ T cells sorted from blood. The receptors derive from a man between 18 and 29 years old in good health.

This chain uses TRBV4-1 with TRBJ2-1; D is unclear. The length of the CDR3 is 13 residues. V was trimmed by 2 bases and J by 8 bases, leaving 10 bases between them. Germline V gene lookup returns CDR1 MGHRA and CDR2 YSYEKL. The CDR3 DNA sequence: TGCGCCAGCAGCCAATTCTCCCTGGATGAGCAGTTCTTC. This codes for CASSQFSLDEQFF.

The J gene is TRBJ1-2, the V gene TRBV29-1; 8 nucleotides match TRBD1. CDR1 and CDR2 (germline): SQVTM, ANQGSEA. The CDR3 contains 13 residues. Losses at the gene ends were 7 bases for V and 6 bases for J; bases not matched to a gene: 10. For the CDR3, the DNA is TGCAGCGAAACAGGGGGTGATTACGATGGCTACACCTTC. Encoded protein: CSETGGDYDGYTF. The full variable domain, completed using reference TRBV29-1 and TRBJ1-2, is SAVISQKPSRDICQRGTSLTIQCQVDSQVTMMFWYRQQPGQSLTLIATANQGSEATYESGFVIDKFPISRPNLTFSTLTVSNMSPEDSSIYLCSETGGDYDGYTFGSGTRLTVV.

The rearrangement links TRBV9 to TRBJ1-3; no firm D call. Looked up from germline, CDR1 is SGDLS and CDR2 is YYNGEE. Trimming removed 0 bases from V and 0 bases from J, with 7 bases in between. The CDR3 covers 15 residues. The CDR3 sequence: CASSVDGGSGNTIYF. DNA for the CDR3: TGTGCCAGCAGCGTAGATGGAGGCTCTGGAAACACCATATATTTT.

V is TRBV7-8 and J is TRBJ2-7; D is uncertain. The germline gives CDR1 SGHVS, CDR2 FQNEAQ. Deletions cut 3 bases from V and 0 bases from J, with 9 bases between. The CDR3 is made up of 14 amino acids. CDR3 coding DNA: TGTGCCAGCAGCTTCACAATGAGCTCCTACGAGCAGTACTTC. It encodes CASSFTMSSYEQYF. Filled out from reference TRBV7-8 and TRBJ2-7, the complete variable domain reads GAGVSQSPRYKVAKRGQDVALRCDPISGHVSLFWYQQALGQGPEFLTYFQNEAQLDKSGLPSDRFFAERPEGSVSTLKIQRTQQEDSAVYLCASSFTMSSYEQYFGPGTRLTVT.

The V gene is TRBV7-2, the J gene TRBJ1-3, with D hard to call. Germline CDR1 and CDR2: SGHTA and FQGNSA. The CDR3 covers 14 residues. Trimming shortened V by 7 bases and J by 0 bases, and 10 bases separated the two germline ends. CDR3 DNA sequence: TGTGCCAGCACTTCTTTGGACTCTGGAAACACCATATATTTT. It yields the protein CASTSLDSGNTIYF.

As regards this clone: Different DNA sequences within this sample yield the same CDR3. V is TRBV7-6 and J is TRBJ1-4; D not resolved. V lost 5 bases, J lost 8 bases, and 9 bases lay in between. Germline V gene lookup returns CDR1 SGHVS and CDR2 FNYEAQ. CDR3 length: 12 residues. The CDR3 DNA sequence: TGTGCCAGCAGCCTCCTTGGGGAAAAACTGTTTTTT. Amino acid sequence: CASSLLGEKLFF.

The chain combines TRBV19 with TRBJ2-2; the D is unclear. Trimming took 0 bases from V and 10 from J, leaving 21 bases between them. Germline V gene lookup returns CDR1 LNHDA and CDR2 SQIVND (reference sequence). The CDR3 spans 17 residues. The DNA for the CDR3 is TGTGCCAGTAGTATAGAACGACCCGGCCCCGCATCTGCGGAGCTGTTTTTT. Protein sequence: CASSIERPGPASAELFF.

As to this clone: Other DNA sequences from this sample encode an identical CDR3 as well. The CDR3 loop is CASSLGDSEQFF. DNA of the CDR3: TGTGCCAGCAGCTTAGGGGACAGCGAGCAGTTCTTC. The chain is built from TRBV7-9 and TRBJ2-1, with 7 bases that match TRBD1. Trimming cost V 1 base and J 10 bases; bases outside gene matches: 1. Germline V gene sequence: CDR1 SEHNR, CDR2 FQNEAQ (reference sequence). The CDR3 extends over 12 amino acids.